The rows below give T cell receptor beta chains drawn from one sample of a study of beta chain features in type 1 diabetes. Method: immunoSEQ multiplex PCR; TCRdb's copy keeps in-frame clones and lacks some. The repertoire holds under 300,000 clones, with over 20% as singletons. Source material: naive CD4+ T cells from blood. The receptors were gathered from a middle-aged woman with type 1 diabetes. CDR3s include the opening cysteine and the closing phenylalanine or tryptophan.

J: TRBJ2-7; V: TRBV5-1; CDR3: CASSVRDSTYEQYF
J: TRBJ2-2; V: TRBV7-3; CDR3: CASSPGQRPGELFF
J: TRBJ2-7; V: TRBV4-3; CDR3: CASSQDQGAWAYEQYF
J: TRBJ2-1; V: TRBV18; CDR3: CASSRGLSDEQFF
J: TRBJ2-3; V: TRBV7-3; CDR3: CASSLARGLDTQYF
J: TRBJ1-5; V: TRBV4-1; CDR3: CASSQGAGYQPQHF
J: TRBJ1-2; V: TRBV9; CDR3: CASRGLGIYGYTF
J: TRBJ2-1; V: TRBV5-4; CDR3: CASSFQGPVNEQFF
J: TRBJ1-1; V: TRBV7-3; CDR3: CASSFSTVQNTEAFF
J: TRBJ1-5; V: TRBV18; CDR3: CASSPGGGGNQPQHF
J: TRBJ2-1; V: TRBV9; CDR3: CASSVGGGGSPAYNEQFF
J: TRBJ2-7; V: TRBV5-1; CDR3: CASSSEGWSNYEQYF
J: TRBJ1-1; V: TRBV29-1; CDR3: CSAYPRLSGAEAFF
J: TRBJ1-2; V: TRBV7-3; CDR3: CASSLRTGGDYGYTF
J: TRBJ2-7; V: TRBV7-9; CDR3: CASSPPGDTLGEQYF
J: TRBJ2-7; V: TRBV10-3; CDR3: CAISEVRQAATYEQYF
J: TRBJ2-1; V: TRBV29-1; CDR3: CSGWMSRQVNEQFF
J: TRBJ2-7; V: TRBV11-1; CDR3: CASSLVTGDSYEQYF
J: TRBJ2-7; V: TRBV2; CDR3: CASRPPPAGDYEQYF
J: TRBJ1-2; V: TRBV27; CDR3: CASSLWGGGGYTF
J: TRBJ1-5; V: TRBV7-9; CDR3: CASSSGASNQPQHF
J: TRBJ1-4; V: TRBV7-2; CDR3: CASSLFGTFGEKLFF
J: TRBJ2-1; V: TRBV27; CDR3: CASSLLADSYNEQFF
J: TRBJ1-5; V: TRBV15; CDR3: CATSRPSGAYSNQPQHF
J: TRBJ1-3; V: TRBV2; CDR3: CASSRTGTGNTIYF
J: TRBJ1-2; V: TRBV20-1; CDR3: CSARDRAGYTF
J: TRBJ2-3; V: TRBV19; CDR3: CASSYGLYTDTQYF
J: TRBJ2-3; V: TRBV28; CDR3: CASTQTDTQYF
J: TRBJ2-5; V: TRBV5-4; CDR3: CASSLRSLTSGRQGETQYF
J: TRBJ2-7; V: TRBV2; CDR3: CASSANGPSPYEQYF
J: TRBJ1-4; V: TRBV6-5; CDR3: CASSPNRGSEKLFF
J: TRBJ1-5; V: TRBV4-1; CDR3: CASSQAPRRQPQHF
J: TRBJ1-1; V: TRBV7-8; CDR3: CASSSAWQQGSGTEAFF
J: TRBJ1-1; V: TRBV28; CDR3: CASSSQGTENTEAFF
J: TRBJ2-7; V: TRBV27; CDR3: CASSSGTSGTIEQYF
J: TRBJ2-2; V: TRBV19; CDR3: CAGGQGRTGELFF
J: TRBJ2-2; V: TRBV30; CDR3: CAWSVGSTGELFF
J: TRBJ2-1; V: TRBV6-4; CDR3: CASSDPGHPLNEQFF
J: TRBJ1-4; V: TRBV7-2; CDR3: CASSSGQTWEKLFF
J: TRBJ2-5; V: TRBV4-1; CDR3: CASSQGTSGSQETQYF
J: TRBJ2-1; V: TRBV10-3; CDR3: CAISSTSTNEQFF